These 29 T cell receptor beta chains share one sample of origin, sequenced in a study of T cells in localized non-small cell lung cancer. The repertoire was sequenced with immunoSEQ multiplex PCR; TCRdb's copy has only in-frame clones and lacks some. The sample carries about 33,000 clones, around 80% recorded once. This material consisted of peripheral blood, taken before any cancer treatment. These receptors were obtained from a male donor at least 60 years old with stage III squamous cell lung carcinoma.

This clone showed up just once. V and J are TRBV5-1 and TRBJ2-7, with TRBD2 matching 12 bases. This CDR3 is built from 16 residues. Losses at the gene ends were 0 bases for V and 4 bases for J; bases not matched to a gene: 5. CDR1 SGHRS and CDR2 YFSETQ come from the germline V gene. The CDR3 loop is CASSLATSGSLYEQYF. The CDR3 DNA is TGCGCCAGCAGCTTGGCGACTAGCGGGAGTTTATACGAGCAGTACTTC.

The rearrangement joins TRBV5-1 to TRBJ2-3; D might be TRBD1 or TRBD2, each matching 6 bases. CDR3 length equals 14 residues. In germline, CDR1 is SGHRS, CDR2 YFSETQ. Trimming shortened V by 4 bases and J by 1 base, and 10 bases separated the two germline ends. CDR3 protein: CASSGGPRTDTQYF. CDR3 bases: TGCGCCAGCAGCGGGGGGCCCCGCACAGATACGCAGTATTTT.

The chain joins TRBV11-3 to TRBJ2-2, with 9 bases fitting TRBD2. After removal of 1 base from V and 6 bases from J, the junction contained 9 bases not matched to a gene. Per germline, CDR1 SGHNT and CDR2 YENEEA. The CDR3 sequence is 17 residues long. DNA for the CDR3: TGTGCCAGCAGCTTAGTGACTAGCGGACCTTCCGCCGGGGAGCTGTTTTTT. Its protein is CASSLVTSGPSAGELFF.

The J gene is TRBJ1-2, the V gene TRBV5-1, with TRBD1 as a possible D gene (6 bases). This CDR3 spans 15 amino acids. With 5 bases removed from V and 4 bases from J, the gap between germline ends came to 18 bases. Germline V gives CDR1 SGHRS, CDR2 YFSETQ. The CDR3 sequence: CASSSSGGMSYGYTF. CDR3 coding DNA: TGCGCCAGCAGTAGCTCCGGGGGCATGAGCTATGGCTACACCTTC.

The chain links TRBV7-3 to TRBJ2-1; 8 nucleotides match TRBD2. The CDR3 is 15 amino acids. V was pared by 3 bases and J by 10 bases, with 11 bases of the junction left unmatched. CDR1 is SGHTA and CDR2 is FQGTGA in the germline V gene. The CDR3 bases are TGTGCCAGCAGCTTCCAAGCGGGAGTCGGGGAGGAGCAGTTCTTC. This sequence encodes CASSFQAGVGEEQFF.

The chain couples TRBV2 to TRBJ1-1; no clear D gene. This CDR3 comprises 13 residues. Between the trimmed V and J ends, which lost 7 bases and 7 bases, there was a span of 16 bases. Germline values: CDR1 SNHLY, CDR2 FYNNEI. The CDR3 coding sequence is TGTGCCAGCATTCTCCAGGTTAACGGTGAAGCTTTCTTT. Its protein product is CASILQVNGEAFF.

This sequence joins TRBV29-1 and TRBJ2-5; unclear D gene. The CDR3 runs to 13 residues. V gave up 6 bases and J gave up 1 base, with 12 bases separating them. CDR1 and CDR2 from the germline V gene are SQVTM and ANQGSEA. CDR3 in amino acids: CSVGHRAQETQYF. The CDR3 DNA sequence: TGCAGCGTCGGCCATAGAGCCCAAGAGACCCAGTACTTC.

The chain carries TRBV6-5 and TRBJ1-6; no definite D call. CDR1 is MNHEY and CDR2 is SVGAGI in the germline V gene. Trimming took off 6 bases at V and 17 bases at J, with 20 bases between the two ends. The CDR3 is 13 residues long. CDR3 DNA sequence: TGTGCCAGCAGAGGGAGATTGGTTCCCTTAGTCCACTTT. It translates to CASRGRLVPLVHF.

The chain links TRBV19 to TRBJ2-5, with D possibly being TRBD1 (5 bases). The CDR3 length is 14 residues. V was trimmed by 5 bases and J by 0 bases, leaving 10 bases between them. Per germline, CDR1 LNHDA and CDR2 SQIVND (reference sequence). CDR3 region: CASSSGSHQETQYF. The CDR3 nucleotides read TGTGCCAGTAGTTCAGGGTCGCACCAAGAGACCCAGTACTTC.

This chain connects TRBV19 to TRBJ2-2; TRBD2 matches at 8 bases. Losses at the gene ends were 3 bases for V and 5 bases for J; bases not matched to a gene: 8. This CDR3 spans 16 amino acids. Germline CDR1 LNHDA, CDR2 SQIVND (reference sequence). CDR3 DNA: TGTGCCAGTAGTATCCCGGGGGGGCCAGGAACCGGGGAGCTGTTTTTT. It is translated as CASSIPGGPGTGELFF. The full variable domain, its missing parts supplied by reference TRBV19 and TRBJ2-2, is DGGITQSPKYLFRKEGQNVTLSCEQNLNHDAMYWYRQDPGQGLRLIYYSQIVNDFQKGDIAEGYSVSREKKESFPLTVTSAQKNPTAFYLCASSIPGGPGTGELFFGEGSRLTVL.

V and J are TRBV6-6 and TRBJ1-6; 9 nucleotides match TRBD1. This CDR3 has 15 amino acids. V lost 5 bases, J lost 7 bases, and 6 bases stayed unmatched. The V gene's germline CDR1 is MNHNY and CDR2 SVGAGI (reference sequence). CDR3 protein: CASSGIGTGNSPLHF. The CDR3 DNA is TGTGCCAGCAGTGGTATTGGGACAGGGAATTCACCCCTCCACTTT.

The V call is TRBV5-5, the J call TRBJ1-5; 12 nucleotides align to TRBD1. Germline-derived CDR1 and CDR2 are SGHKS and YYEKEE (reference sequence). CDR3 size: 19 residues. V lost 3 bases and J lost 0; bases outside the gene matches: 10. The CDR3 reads CASSSGTGGGGLSNQPQHF. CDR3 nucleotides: TGTGCCAGCAGCTCCGGGACAGGGGGCGGCGGTCTTAGCAATCAGCCCCAGCATTTT.

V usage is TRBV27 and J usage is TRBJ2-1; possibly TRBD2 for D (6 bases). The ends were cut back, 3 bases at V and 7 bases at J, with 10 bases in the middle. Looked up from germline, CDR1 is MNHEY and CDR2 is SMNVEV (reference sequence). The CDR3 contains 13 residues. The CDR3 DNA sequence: TGTGCCAGCAGTTTTCGCCGGGGGAATGAGCAGTTCTTC. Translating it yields CASSFRRGNEQFF.

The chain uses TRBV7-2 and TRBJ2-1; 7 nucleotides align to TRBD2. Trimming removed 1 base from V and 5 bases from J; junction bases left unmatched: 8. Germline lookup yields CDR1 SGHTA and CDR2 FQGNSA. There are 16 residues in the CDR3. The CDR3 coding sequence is TGTGCCAGCAGCTTAGTTGGCGGGAGATCCCACAATGAGCAGTTCTTC. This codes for CASSLVGGRSHNEQFF.

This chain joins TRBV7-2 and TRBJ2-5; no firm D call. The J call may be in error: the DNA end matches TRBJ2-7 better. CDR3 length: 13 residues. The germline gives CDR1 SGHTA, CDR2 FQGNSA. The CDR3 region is CASSLGSTNEQYF. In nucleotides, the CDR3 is TGTGCCAGCAGCTTAGGGTCCACCAACGAGCAGTACTTC.

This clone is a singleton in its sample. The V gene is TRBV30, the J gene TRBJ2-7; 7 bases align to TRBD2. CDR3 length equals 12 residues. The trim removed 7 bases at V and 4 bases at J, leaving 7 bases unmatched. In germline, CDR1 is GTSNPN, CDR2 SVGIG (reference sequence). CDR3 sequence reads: CALDGGGYEQYF. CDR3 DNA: TGTGCCTTGGACGGCGGGGGTTACGAGCAGTACTTC.

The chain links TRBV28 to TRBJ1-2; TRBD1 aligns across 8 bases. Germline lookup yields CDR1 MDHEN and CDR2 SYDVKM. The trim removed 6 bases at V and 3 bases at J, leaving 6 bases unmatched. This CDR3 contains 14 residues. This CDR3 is CASRTGTGDYGYTF. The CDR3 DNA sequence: TGTGCCAGCAGAACCGGGACAGGTGACTATGGCTACACCTTC.

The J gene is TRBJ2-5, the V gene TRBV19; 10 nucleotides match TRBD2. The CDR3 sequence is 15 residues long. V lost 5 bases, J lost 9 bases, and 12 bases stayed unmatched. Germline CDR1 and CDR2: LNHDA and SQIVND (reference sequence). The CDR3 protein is CASSHPAGGPEAQYF. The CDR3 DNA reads TGTGCCAGTAGTCACCCAGCGGGGGGGCCCGAGGCCCAGTACTTC.

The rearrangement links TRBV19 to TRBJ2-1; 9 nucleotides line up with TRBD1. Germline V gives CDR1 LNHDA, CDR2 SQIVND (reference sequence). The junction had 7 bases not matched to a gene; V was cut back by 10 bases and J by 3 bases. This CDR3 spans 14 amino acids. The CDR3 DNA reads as TGTGCCACTCGGGACAGGGAAAACTACAATGAGCAGTTCTTC. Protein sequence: CATRDRENYNEQFF.

The CDR3 coding sequence is TGTGCCAGCAGTGAAAGTGCAGACAGGCGGAGACGAACCGGGGAGCTGTTTTTT. Encoded protein: CASSESADRRRRTGELFF. The rearrangement uses TRBV2 and TRBJ2-2; maybe TRBD1 (6 bases). V lost 2 bases and J 5 bases, leaving 21 bases between the germline ends. This CDR3 contains 18 residues. Germline V gives CDR1 SNHLY, CDR2 FYNNEI.

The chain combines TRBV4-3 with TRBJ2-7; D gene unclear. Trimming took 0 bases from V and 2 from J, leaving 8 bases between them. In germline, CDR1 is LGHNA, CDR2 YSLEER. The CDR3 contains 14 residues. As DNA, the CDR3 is TGCGCCAGCAGCCAAGAACTTAACCCCTACGAGCAGTACTTC. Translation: CASSQELNPYEQYF.

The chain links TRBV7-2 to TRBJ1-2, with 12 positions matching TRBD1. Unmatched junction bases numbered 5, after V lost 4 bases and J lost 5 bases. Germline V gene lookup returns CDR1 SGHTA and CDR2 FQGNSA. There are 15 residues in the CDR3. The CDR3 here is CASSWGQGADYGYTF. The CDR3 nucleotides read TGTGCCAGCAGCTGGGGACAGGGGGCGGATTATGGCTACACCTTC.

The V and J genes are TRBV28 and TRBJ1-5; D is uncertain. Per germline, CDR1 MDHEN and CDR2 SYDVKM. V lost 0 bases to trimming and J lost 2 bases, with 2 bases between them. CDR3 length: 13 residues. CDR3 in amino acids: CASSLWGNQPQHF. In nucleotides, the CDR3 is TGTGCCAGCAGTTTATGGGGCAATCAGCCCCAGCATTTT.

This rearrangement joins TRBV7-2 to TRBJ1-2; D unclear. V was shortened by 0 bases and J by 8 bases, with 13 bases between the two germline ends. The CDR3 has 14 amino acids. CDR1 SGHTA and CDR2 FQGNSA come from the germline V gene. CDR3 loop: CASSLATEGGGYTF. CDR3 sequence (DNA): TGTGCCAGCAGCTTAGCCACAGAAGGCGGGGGCTACACCTTC.

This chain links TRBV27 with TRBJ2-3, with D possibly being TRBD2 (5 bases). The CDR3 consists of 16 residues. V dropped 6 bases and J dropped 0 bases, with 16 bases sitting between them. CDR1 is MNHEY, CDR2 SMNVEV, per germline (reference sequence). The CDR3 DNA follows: TGTGCCAGCAGAAAAGGGCGGGCCCCTAGCACAGATACGCAGTATTTT. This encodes CASRKGRAPSTDTQYF.

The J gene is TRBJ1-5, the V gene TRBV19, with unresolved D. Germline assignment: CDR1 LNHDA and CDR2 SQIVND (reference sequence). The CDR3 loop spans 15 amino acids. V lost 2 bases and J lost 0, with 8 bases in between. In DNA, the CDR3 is TGTGCCAGTAGTATATCGGGATTTAGCAATCAGCCCCAGCATTTT. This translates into CASSISGFSNQPQHF.

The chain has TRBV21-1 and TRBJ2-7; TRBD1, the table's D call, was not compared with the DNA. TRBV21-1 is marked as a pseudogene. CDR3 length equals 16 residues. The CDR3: CASCYPPVNTSYEQYF. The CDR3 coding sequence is TGTGCCAGCTGTTACCCCCCCGTGAACACCTCCTACGAGCAGTACTTC.

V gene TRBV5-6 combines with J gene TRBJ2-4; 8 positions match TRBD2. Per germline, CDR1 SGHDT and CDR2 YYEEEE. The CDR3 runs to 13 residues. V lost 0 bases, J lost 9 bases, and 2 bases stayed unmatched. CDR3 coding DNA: TGTGCCAGCAGCTTGGAGCGGGAGTTCATTCAGTACTTC. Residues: CASSLEREFIQYF.

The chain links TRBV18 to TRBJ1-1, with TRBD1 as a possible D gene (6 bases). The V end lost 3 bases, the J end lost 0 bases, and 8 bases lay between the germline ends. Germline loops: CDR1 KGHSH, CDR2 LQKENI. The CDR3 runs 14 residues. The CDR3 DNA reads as TGTGCCAGCTCACCGGACAGCATGAACACTGAAGCTTTCTTT. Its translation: CASSPDSMNTEAFF. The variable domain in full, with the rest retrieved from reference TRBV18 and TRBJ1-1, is NAGVMQNPRHLVRRRGQEARLRCSPMKGHSHVYWYRQLPEEGLKFMVYLQKENIIDESGMPKERFSAEFPKEGPSILRIQQVVRGDSAAYFCASSPDSMNTEAFFGQGTRLTVV.